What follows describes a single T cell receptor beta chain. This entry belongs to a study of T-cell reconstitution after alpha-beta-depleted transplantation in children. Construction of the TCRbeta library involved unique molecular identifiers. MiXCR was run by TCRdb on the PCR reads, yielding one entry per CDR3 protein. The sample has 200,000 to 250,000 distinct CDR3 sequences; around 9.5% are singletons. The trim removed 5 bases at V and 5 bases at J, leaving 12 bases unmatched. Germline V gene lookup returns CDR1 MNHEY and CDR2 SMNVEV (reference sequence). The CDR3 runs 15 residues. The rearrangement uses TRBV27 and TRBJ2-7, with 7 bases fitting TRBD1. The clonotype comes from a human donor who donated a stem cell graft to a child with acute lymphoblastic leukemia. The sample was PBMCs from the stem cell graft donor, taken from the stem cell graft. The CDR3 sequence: CASSNGDRVLDEQYF. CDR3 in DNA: TGTGCCAGCAGTAATGGAGACAGGGTCCTCGACGAGCAGTACTTC.